Presented here are 10 T cell receptor beta chains from one specimen sequenced in a study of T cells in Graves' hyperthyroidism and ophthalmopathy. The source material, RNA transcripts, was used to amplify TCR beta CDR3 regions. Researchers ran a first-round RT-PCR on the TCR CDR3 using the HTBI primer set. TCRdb processed the multiplex PCR reads anew with MiXCR; each CDR3 protein has one entry. The data contain fewer than 800,000 distinct CDR3 sequences, less than 20% of them singletons. Sequenced: blood. These receptors were taken from a man younger than 35 with Graves' hyperthyroidism.

J is TRBJ2-5 and V is TRBV15; TRBD2 matches at 10 bases. CDR1 and CDR2 from the germline V gene are LNHNV and YYDKDF (reference sequence). The CDR3 covers 17 residues. The junction had 8 bases not matched to a gene; V was cut back by 2 bases and J by 2 bases. CDR3 residues: CATSRSRGLAHQETQYF. The CDR3 nucleotides read TGTGCCACCAGCAGAAGCCGGGGACTAGCGCATCAAGAGACCCAGTACTTC.

CDR3: CASSLDSPLHF. CDR3 DNA: TGTGCCAGCAGCTTAGATTCACCCCTCCACTTT. This chain joins TRBV7-2 and TRBJ1-6, with D unresolved. The CDR3 extends over 11 amino acids. Germline V gene lookup returns CDR1 SGHTA and CDR2 FQGNSA. V dropped 1 base and J dropped 8 bases, with 0 bases sitting between them.

The table lists this clonotype with many counts. The V and J genes are TRBV30 and TRBJ2-3, with a weak D call TRBD1 (5 bases). The length of the CDR3 is 11 residues. The V and J ends lost 2 bases and 6 bases respectively, with 6 bases between them. Germline V gene sequence: CDR1 GTSNPN, CDR2 SVGIG (reference sequence). In nucleotides, the CDR3 is TGTGCCTGGAGTCCAGGGGATACGCAGTATTTT. This gives the protein CAWSPGDTQYF.

The J gene is TRBJ1-3, the V gene TRBV12-3 or TRBV12-4; D possibly corresponds to TRBD1 (5 bases). V lost 5 bases and J lost 0, with 14 bases in between. There are 16 residues in the CDR3. The CDR3 DNA sequence: TGTGCCAGCAGTCTCTCAGGGCTTTTCTCTGGAAACACCATATATTTT. It codes for CASSLSGLFSGNTIYF.

A few counts support this clonotype. The rearrangement uses TRBV6-2 or TRBV6-3 and TRBJ2-3; possible D gene TRBD1, 6 bases. This CDR3 has 14 amino acids. Germline-derived CDR1 and CDR2 are MNHEY and SVGEGT. The V and J ends lost 6 bases and 4 bases respectively, with 14 bases between them. CDR3 nucleotides: TGTGCCAGCAGGCTCAGGGGTGGCGCAGATACGCAGTATTTT. As protein: CASRLRGGADTQYF.

This clonotype was counted ten times or more. This chain connects TRBV30 to TRBJ2-1; 7 nucleotides match TRBD2. The CDR3 runs 18 residues. Looked up from germline, CDR1 is GTSNPN and CDR2 is SVGIG (reference sequence). Trimming cost V 0 bases and J 8 bases; bases outside gene matches: 19. In DNA, the CDR3 is TGTGCCTGGAGTGTACCCCCGGGCCCCCTACTAGCGACAGATGAGCAGTTCTTC. Translation gives CAWSVPPGPLLATDEQFF.

This clonotype was recorded at least ten times. The chain links TRBV6-1 to TRBJ2-3, with a possible D match to TRBD1 (6 bases). Deletions cut 2 bases from V and 5 bases from J, with 8 bases between. This CDR3 contains 13 residues. The germline CDR1 and CDR2 sequences are MNHNS and SASEGT. The CDR3: CASSEIGGDTQYF. The CDR3 region has the DNA TGTGCCAGCAGTGAAATAGGGGGAGATACGCAGTATTTT.

This clonotype was counted at least ten times. CDR3 amino acids: CASRRLAGVNEQFF. CDR3 sequence (DNA): TGTGCCAGCAGAAGACTAGCGGGAGTCAATGAGCAGTTCTTC. The chain couples TRBV11-3 to TRBJ2-1; 12 bases fit TRBD2. CDR3 length equals 14 residues. Germline CDR1 is SGHNT and CDR2 is YENEEA. J gave up 6 bases and V 6 bases, and 3 bases lay outside the gene matches.

This clonotype was detected many times. This rearrangement joins TRBV28 to TRBJ2-2; 11 nucleotides agree with TRBD1. CDR1 MDHEN and CDR2 SYDVKM come from the germline V gene. Trimming removed 6 bases from V and 2 bases from J; junction bases left unmatched: 2. There are 15 residues in the CDR3. The CDR3 spells CASRGTGGNTGELFF. The CDR3 DNA follows: TGTGCCAGCAGAGGGACAGGGGGAAACACCGGGGAGCTGTTTTTT. Together with reference TRBV28 and TRBJ2-2, the CDR3 gives the full variable domain: DVKVTQSSRYLVKRTGEKVFLECVQDMDHENMFWYRQDPGLGLRLIYFSYDVKMKEKGDIPEGYSVSREKKERFSLILESASTNQTSMYLCASRGTGGNTGELFFGEGSRLTVL.

Note on this clonotype: One junction end does not reproduce the germline sequence, and a read error may be involved. This chain uses TRBV20-1 with TRBJ2-7; 9 nucleotides agree with TRBD2. The CDR3 spans 22 residues. Germline assignment: CDR1 DFQATT and CDR2 SNEGSKA (reference sequence). The CDR3 sequence: CSARPDPGWGQVTSGQIYGQYF. The CDR3 nucleotides are TGCAGTGCTAGGCCCGACCCGGGCTGGGGCCAAGTGACTAGCGGACAAATCTACGGGCAGTACTTC.